The T cell receptor (beta chain) under discussion was sequenced for a study of control samples from healthy donors and cancer patients. V shed 6 bases, J shed 7 bases, and the junction held 6 bases outside the gene matches. Germline lookup yields CDR1 MNHEY and CDR2 SVGAGI. This CDR3 comprises 14 residues. This clone came up a few times. The protocol was immunoSEQ multiplex PCR, while the TCRdb copy is restricted to in-frame clones and leaves out a portion. Counted here are approximately 150,000 clones, about 91% occurring once; the ten biggest clones make up around 2.2%. The chain is built from TRBV6-5 and TRBJ2-3; 11 bases line up with TRBD2. This TCR derives from a woman aged 35 to 49 in good health. The sample taken for sequencing was blood. In DNA, the CDR3 is TGTGCCAGCAGACCGGGACTAGCGGAAAATACGCAGTATTTT. It encodes CASRPGLAENTQYF.